This is a list of T cell receptor beta chains from one sample in a study of long-term antiretroviral therapy in people with HIV. Clones were read by immunoSEQ multiplex PCR, and TCRdb kept only the in-frame ones, dropping some. The sample lists tens of thousands of clones, 86% occurring once. The specimen was unsorted PBMCs, collected 0.1 years before starting antiretroviral therapy. Receptors were obtained from a woman between 50 and 59 years old with HIV. Both conserved end residues are part of each CDR3. The order of the fields is clone size, V gene, J gene, D gene, CDR3 protein, CDR3 DNA. D genes are given only for firm matches. Size values are once, few and many counts, or a class for expanded clones, and some rows have none.

clone_size: .
v_call: TRBV11-3
j_call: TRBJ2-7
d_call: .
cdr3_aa: CASSLEVASEQYF
cdr3_nt: TGTGCCAGCAGCTTAGAAGTTGCTAGCGAGCAGTACTTC

clone_size: .
v_call: TRBV4-2
j_call: TRBJ2-5
d_call: .
cdr3_aa: CASSQGTAVLQETQYF
cdr3_nt: TGTGCCAGCAGCCAAGGAACAGCGGTCCTACAAGAGACCCAGTACTTC

clone_size: .
v_call: TRBV19
j_call: TRBJ1-3
d_call: .
cdr3_aa: CASSRTVVSGNTIYF
cdr3_nt: TGTGCCAGTAGCCGGACCGTAGTGTCTGGAAACACCATATATTTT

clone_size: .
v_call: TRBV29-1
j_call: TRBJ2-6
d_call: .
cdr3_aa: CSVPSGANVLTF
cdr3_nt: TGCAGCGTTCCATCCGGGGCCAACGTCCTGACTTTC

clone_size: .
v_call: TRBV11-3
j_call: TRBJ2-1
d_call: .
cdr3_aa: CASSPDVSYNEQFF
cdr3_nt: TGTGCCAGCAGCCCGGACGTTAGTTACAATGAGCAGTTCTTC

clone_size: .
v_call: TRBV6-6
j_call: TRBJ1-1
d_call: .
cdr3_aa: CASSYPFQVKDTEAFF
cdr3_nt: TGTGCCAGCAGTTACCCCTTTCAAGTCAAGGACACTGAAGCTTTCTTT

clone_size: .
v_call: TRBV2
j_call: TRBJ1-2
d_call: TRBD1
cdr3_aa: CASDRETNYGYTF
cdr3_nt: TGTGCCAGCGACAGGGAGACTAACTATGGCTACACCTTC

clone_size: .
v_call: TRBV2
j_call: TRBJ2-5
d_call: TRBD2
cdr3_aa: CASSSGTRITETQYF
cdr3_nt: TGTGCCAGCAGTTCCGGGACTAGGATTACAGAGACCCAGTACTTC

clone_size: .
v_call: TRBV5-6
j_call: TRBJ2-3
d_call: .
cdr3_aa: CASSLRGTDTQYF
cdr3_nt: TGTGCCAGCAGCTTGCGGGGGACAGATACGCAGTATTTT

clone_size: once
v_call: TRBV11-2
j_call: TRBJ1-4
d_call: .
cdr3_aa: CASSLDGAVNEKLFF
cdr3_nt: TGTGCCAGCAGCTTAGATGGGGCCGTCAATGAAAAACTGTTTTTT

clone_size: .
v_call: TRBV2
j_call: TRBJ1-2
d_call: .
cdr3_aa: CANKPGHLGDGYTF
cdr3_nt: TGTGCCAACAAACCGGGACACCTGGGCGATGGCTACACCTTC

clone_size: .
v_call: TRBV6-5
j_call: TRBJ2-7
d_call: .
cdr3_aa: CASSYSIESSYEQYF
cdr3_nt: TGTGCCAGCAGTTACTCGATAGAGAGTTCCTACGAGCAGTACTTC

clone_size: .
v_call: TRBV5-1
j_call: TRBJ2-5
d_call: TRBD1
cdr3_aa: CASSLAPGTEETQYF
cdr3_nt: TGCGCCAGCAGCTTGGCCCCCGGGACAGAAGAGACCCAGTACTTC

clone_size: few
v_call: TRBV10-1
j_call: TRBJ1-2
d_call: .
cdr3_aa: CASSDGANGYTF
cdr3_nt: TGCGCCAGCAGTGACGGGGCAAATGGCTACACCTTC

clone_size: .
v_call: TRBV5-6
j_call: TRBJ1-2
d_call: .
cdr3_aa: CASTREYGYTF
cdr3_nt: TGTGCCAGTACCCGAGAGTATGGCTACACCTTC

clone_size: .
v_call: TRBV9
j_call: TRBJ1-2
d_call: TRBD1
cdr3_aa: CASSVEGQSYGYTF
cdr3_nt: TGTGCCAGCAGCGTAGAGGGACAGTCCTATGGCTACACCTTC

clone_size: .
v_call: TRBV30
j_call: TRBJ2-1
d_call: TRBD2
cdr3_aa: CAWSLTGGEQFF
cdr3_nt: TGTGCCTGGAGCCTAACGGGGGGTGAGCAGTTCTTC

clone_size: medium-sized
v_call: TRBV27
j_call: TRBJ2-7
d_call: .
cdr3_aa: CASRPLAEALRMAYF
cdr3_nt: TGTGCCAGCAGACCTTTAGCGGAGGCCCTTCGAATGGCGTACTTC

clone_size: few
v_call: TRBV19
j_call: TRBJ1-5
d_call: .
cdr3_aa: CASTTSQGSNQPQHF
cdr3_nt: TGTGCCAGTACCACTTCGCAGGGGAGCAATCAGCCCCAGCATTTT

clone_size: .
v_call: TRBV27
j_call: TRBJ2-5
d_call: TRBD1
cdr3_aa: CASSLSMAGGEETQYF
cdr3_nt: TGTGCCAGCAGTTTATCGATGGCAGGGGGCGAGGAGACCCAGTACTTC

clone_size: .
v_call: TRBV7-3
j_call: TRBJ2-1
d_call: .
cdr3_aa: CASSLRGGTSYNEQFF
cdr3_nt: TGTGCCAGCAGCTTAAGGGGCGGAACCTCCTACAATGAGCAGTTCTTC

clone_size: .
v_call: TRBV14
j_call: TRBJ1-1
d_call: .
cdr3_aa: CASSLGGVWTEAFF
cdr3_nt: TGTGCCAGCAGCCTGGGCGGTGTATGGACTGAAGCTTTCTTT

clone_size: .
v_call: TRBV9
j_call: TRBJ2-5
d_call: .
cdr3_aa: CASSVGGTQETQYF
cdr3_nt: TGTGCCAGCAGCGTAGGGGGGACACAAGAGACCCAGTACTTC

clone_size: .
v_call: TRBV7-9
j_call: TRBJ1-4
d_call: TRBD1
cdr3_aa: CASSAYRGQSGKLFF
cdr3_nt: TGTGCCAGCAGCGCCTACAGGGGTCAATCGGGAAAACTGTTTTTT

clone_size: once
v_call: TRBV7-9
j_call: TRBJ1-1
d_call: TRBD1
cdr3_aa: CASSFPGQETTEAFF
cdr3_nt: TGTGCCAGCAGCTTCCCGGGACAGGAAACGACTGAAGCTTTCTTT

clone_size: .
v_call: TRBV7-8
j_call: TRBJ1-1
d_call: TRBD1
cdr3_aa: CASSLVTGQAEAFF
cdr3_nt: TGTGCCAGCAGCTTAGTGACAGGGCAGGCTGAAGCTTTCTTT

clone_size: .
v_call: TRBV5-1
j_call: TRBJ1-3
d_call: TRBD1
cdr3_aa: CASSPARAGGSGNTIYF
cdr3_nt: TGCGCCAGCAGCCCTGCTAGGGCAGGGGGGTCTGGAAACACCATATATTTT

clone_size: .
v_call: TRBV5-6
j_call: TRBJ2-1
d_call: TRBD2
cdr3_aa: CASSTRGGPTYNEQFF
cdr3_nt: TGTGCCAGCAGTACGCGGGGGGGCCCCACCTACAATGAGCAGTTCTTC

clone_size: .
v_call: TRBV4-2
j_call: TRBJ2-7
d_call: TRBD1
cdr3_aa: CASSQNRGNYEQYF
cdr3_nt: TGTGCCAGCAGCCAGAACAGGGGAAACTACGAGCAGTACTTC

clone_size: .
v_call: TRBV30
j_call: TRBJ1-5
d_call: TRBD1
cdr3_aa: CAWSDTTGPQPQHF
cdr3_nt: TGTGCCTGGAGTGACACGACAGGGCCTCAGCCCCAGCATTTT

clone_size: .
v_call: TRBV7-3
j_call: TRBJ2-6
d_call: .
cdr3_aa: CASSLVLSGANVLTF
cdr3_nt: TGTGCCAGCAGCTTAGTATTGTCTGGGGCCAACGTCCTGACTTTC

clone_size: .
v_call: TRBV2
j_call: TRBJ1-2
d_call: .
cdr3_aa: CASSDPPVEHTF
cdr3_nt: TGTGCCAGCAGTGATCCACCGGTGGAGCACACCTTC

clone_size: .
v_call: TRBV5-1
j_call: TRBJ2-7
d_call: TRBD2
cdr3_aa: CASSLLASGGGYEQYF
cdr3_nt: TGCGCCAGCAGCTTGCTCGCTAGCGGGGGGGGATACGAGCAGTACTTC

clone_size: .
v_call: TRBV7-2
j_call: TRBJ2-3
d_call: TRBD2
cdr3_aa: CASSIRGLAGGRDTQYF
cdr3_nt: TGTGCCAGCAGCATTAGAGGACTAGCGGGGGGGAGGGATACGCAGTATTTT

clone_size: .
v_call: TRBV5-5
j_call: TRBJ1-1
d_call: .
cdr3_aa: CASSLSQDTEAFF
cdr3_nt: TGTGCCAGCAGCTTGTCACAGGACACTGAAGCTTTCTTT

clone_size: .
v_call: TRBV5-5
j_call: TRBJ2-7
d_call: .
cdr3_aa: CASSLASYEQYF
cdr3_nt: TGTGCCAGCAGCTTGGCTTCCTACGAGCAGTACTTC

clone_size: .
v_call: TRBV2
j_call: TRBJ2-1
d_call: .
cdr3_aa: CASRPGDTYNEQFF
cdr3_nt: TGTGCCAGCAGGCCGGGAGACACTTACAATGAGCAGTTCTTC

clone_size: .
v_call: TRBV5-6
j_call: TRBJ2-3
d_call: .
cdr3_aa: CASSLKITDTQYF
cdr3_nt: TGTGCCAGCAGCTTGAAAATCACAGATACGCAGTATTTT

clone_size: few
v_call: TRBV7-9
j_call: TRBJ1-2
d_call: .
cdr3_aa: CASSLGPQVDYGYTF
cdr3_nt: TGTGCCAGCAGCTTAGGCCCACAGGTCGACTATGGCTACACCTTC

clone_size: .
v_call: TRBV9
j_call: TRBJ2-1
d_call: TRBD2
cdr3_aa: CASSGTSGAPLGNEQFF
cdr3_nt: TGTGCCAGCAGCGGAACTAGCGGGGCACCTCTTGGCAATGAGCAGTTCTTC

clone_size: .
v_call: TRBV9
j_call: TRBJ1-6
d_call: .
cdr3_aa: CASSAMGQADNSPLHF
cdr3_nt: TGTGCCAGCAGCGCCATGGGCCAGGCGGATAATTCACCCCTCCACTTT

clone_size: .
v_call: TRBV5-6
j_call: TRBJ1-4
d_call: .
cdr3_aa: CASSLENRANEKLFF
cdr3_nt: TGTGCCAGCAGCTTGGAGAACAGGGCTAATGAAAAACTGTTTTTT

clone_size: .
v_call: TRBV14
j_call: TRBJ1-4
d_call: .
cdr3_aa: CASSQGSGTPSGEKLFF
cdr3_nt: TGTGCCAGCAGCCAAGGCTCCGGGACACCGAGTGGAGAAAAACTGTTTTTT

clone_size: .
v_call: TRBV4-3
j_call: TRBJ2-7
d_call: TRBD2
cdr3_aa: CASSQGGPYEQYF
cdr3_nt: TGCGCCAGCAGCCAGGGAGGGCCCTACGAGCAGTACTTC

clone_size: .
v_call: TRBV5-1
j_call: TRBJ1-6
d_call: .
cdr3_aa: CASSLGVGGDSPLHF
cdr3_nt: TGCGCCAGCAGCTTGGGGGTGGGGGGGGATTCACCCCTCCACTTT

clone_size: .
v_call: TRBV27
j_call: TRBJ1-6
d_call: .
cdr3_aa: CASSLGSSPNYNSPLHF
cdr3_nt: TGTGCCAGCAGTTTAGGCAGCTCCCCTAACTATAATTCACCCCTCCACTTT

clone_size: .
v_call: TRBV5-6
j_call: TRBJ2-2
d_call: .
cdr3_aa: CASSPYPGTNTGELFF
cdr3_nt: TGTGCCAGCAGCCCCTACCCGGGGACGAACACCGGGGAGCTGTTTTTT

clone_size: .
v_call: TRBV2
j_call: TRBJ2-7
d_call: TRBD2
cdr3_aa: CASTGGLAGEQYF
cdr3_nt: TGTGCCAGCACTGGGGGACTAGCGGGGGAGCAGTACTTC

clone_size: .
v_call: TRBV7-9
j_call: TRBJ1-1
d_call: .
cdr3_aa: CASSLGLTEAFF
cdr3_nt: TGTGCCAGCAGCTTGGGGTTGACTGAAGCTTTCTTT

clone_size: .
v_call: TRBV27
j_call: TRBJ2-2
d_call: .
cdr3_aa: CASFGPGELFF
cdr3_nt: TGTGCCAGCTTCGGGCCCGGGGAGCTGTTTTTT